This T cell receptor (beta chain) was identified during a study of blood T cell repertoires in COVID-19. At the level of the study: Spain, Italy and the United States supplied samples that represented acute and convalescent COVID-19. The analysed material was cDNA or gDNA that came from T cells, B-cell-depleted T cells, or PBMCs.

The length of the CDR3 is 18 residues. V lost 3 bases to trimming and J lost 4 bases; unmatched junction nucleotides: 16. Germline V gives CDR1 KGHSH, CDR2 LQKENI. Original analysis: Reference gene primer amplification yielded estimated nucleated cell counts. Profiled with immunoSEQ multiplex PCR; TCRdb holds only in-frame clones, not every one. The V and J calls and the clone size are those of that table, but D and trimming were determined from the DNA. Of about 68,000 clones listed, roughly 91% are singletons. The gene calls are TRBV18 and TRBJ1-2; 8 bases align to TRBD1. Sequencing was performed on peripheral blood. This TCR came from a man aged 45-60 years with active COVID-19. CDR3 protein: CASSPDPQSAGQGYGYTF. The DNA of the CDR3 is TGTGCCAGCTCACCTGACCCCCAATCGGCCGGACAGGGCTATGGCTACACCTTC.